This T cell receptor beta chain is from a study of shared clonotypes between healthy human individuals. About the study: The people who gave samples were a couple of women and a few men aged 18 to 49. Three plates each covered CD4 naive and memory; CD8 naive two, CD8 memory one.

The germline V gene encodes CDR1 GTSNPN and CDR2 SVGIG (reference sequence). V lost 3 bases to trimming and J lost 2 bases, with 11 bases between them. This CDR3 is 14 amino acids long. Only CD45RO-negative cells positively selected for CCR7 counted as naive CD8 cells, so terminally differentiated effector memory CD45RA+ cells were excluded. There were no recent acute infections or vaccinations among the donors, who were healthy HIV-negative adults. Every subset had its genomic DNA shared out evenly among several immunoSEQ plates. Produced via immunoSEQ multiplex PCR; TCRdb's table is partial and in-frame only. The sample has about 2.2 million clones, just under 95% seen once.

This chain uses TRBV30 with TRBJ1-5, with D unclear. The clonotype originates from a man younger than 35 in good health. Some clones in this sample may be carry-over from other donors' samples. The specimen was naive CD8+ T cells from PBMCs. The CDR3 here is CAWSTTKGNQPQHF. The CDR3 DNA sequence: TGTGCCTGGAGCACGACCAAGGGCAATCAGCCCCAGCATTTT.